This T cell receptor beta chain was sequenced for a study of T cell changes during pregnancy in multiple sclerosis. This CDR3 has 15 amino acids. CDR1 and CDR2 (germline): SNHLY, FYNNEI. Trimming took off 2 bases at V and 3 bases at J, with 14 bases between the two ends. Libraries were prepared by immunoSEQ multiplex PCR; TCRdb keeps only in-frame clonotypes and omits some of them. The repertoire includes some 100,000 clones, almost 95% of them detected once, and approximately 0.97% sits in the top ten. This clonotype originated in a female donor with multiple sclerosis, enrolled in a pregnancy study. This specimen consisted of peripheral blood, obtained before pregnancy. This chain uses TRBV2 with TRBJ2-7; TRBD1 is a possible D gene (5 bases). The CDR3 sequence is CASSEFSVGDYEQYF. The CDR3 DNA reads as TGTGCCAGCAGTGAATTTTCTGTAGGGGACTACGAGCAGTACTTC.